The sequence of this T cell receptor (beta chain) was determined in a study of radiation and T cells in renal cell carcinoma. Study findings and constraints: Without pretreatment biopsies, baseline tumor clonotype presence was undetermined. Top tumor clonotypes rose in blood 2 weeks post-radiation, then contracted.

About this clone itself: Its matching antigen is unknown.

Sequenced by immunoSEQ multiplex PCR; TCRdb stores in-frame clones only, minus some. There are 75,000 to 90,000 clones in the sample; 80% to 90% occur only once, and 5.5% to 7% lies in the top ten. Time point given: blood 4 weeks post-SBRT, at nephrectomy. Treatment described: 15 Gy SBRT to primary tumor, nephrectomy 4 weeks later. Serial blood draws occurred at baseline and 2 and 4 weeks post-SBRT. Between the trimmed V and J ends, which lost 5 bases and 1 base, there was a span of 2 bases. CDR3 length: 11 amino acids. Germline V gives CDR1 SNHLY, CDR2 FYNNEI. Sequencing was performed on blood, taken from a patient whose treatment included radiotherapy and nephrectomy. This chain connects TRBV2 to TRBJ2-5; unclear D gene. This receptor was identified in a woman in her sixties or seventies with renal cell carcinoma. In DNA form, the CDR3 reads TGTGCCAGCAGTCTCCAAGAGACCCAGTACTTC. Protein: CASSLQETQYF.